These T cell receptor beta chains were read from a single sample in a study of metastatic and nonmetastatic thyroid tumors. MiXCR re-clonotyped the PCR reads for TCRdb. The repertoire holds about 36,000 clones, with 20% as singletons. Sequenced: blood. Every receptor here comes from a female donor with papillary thyroid cancer or a benign thyroid nodule (not recorded which). Some clones in this sample may be carry-over from other donors' samples. Both conserved end residues are part of each CDR3. Each record gives: clone size, J gene, V gene, D gene, CDR3 protein, CDR3 DNA. D genes are given only for firm matches. Clone size appears in some rows only: once, few, many, or a class for an expanded clone.

clone size: -; J gene: TRBJ1-1; V gene: TRBV6-5; D gene: -; CDR3 protein: CASSYSLAGVGTEDFF; CDR3 DNA: TGTGCCAGCAGTTACTCATTAGCAGGGGTTGGAACTGAAGATTTCTTT
clone size: many; J gene: TRBJ2-1; V gene: TRBV11-2; D gene: -; CDR3 protein: CASSLGHGGAGNEQFF; CDR3 DNA: TGTGCCAGCAGCTTAGGACACGGGGGCGCAGGCAATGAGCAGTTCTTC
clone size: many; J gene: TRBJ2-2; V gene: TRBV11-2; D gene: -; CDR3 protein: CASSLDEVARNTGELFF; CDR3 DNA: TGTGCCAGCAGCTTAGATGAGGTAGCGAGGAACACCGGGGAGCTGTTTTTT
clone size: many; J gene: TRBJ2-3; V gene: TRBV6-1; D gene: -; CDR3 protein: CASGDEKDTQYF; CDR3 DNA: TGTGCCAGCGGGGATGAGAAAGATACGCAGTATTTT
clone size: -; J gene: TRBJ2-1; V gene: TRBV10-1; D gene: -; CDR3 protein: CASSPSELNEQFF; CDR3 DNA: TGCGCAAGCAGCCCCTCAGAGTTGAATGAGCAGTTCTTC
clone size: many; J gene: TRBJ1-1; V gene: TRBV11-2; D gene: -; CDR3 protein: CASSLWLEAFF; CDR3 DNA: TGTGCCAGCAGCTTATGGTTGGAAGCTTTCTTT
clone size: -; J gene: TRBJ2-7; V gene: TRBV10-2; D gene: TRBD2; CDR3 protein: CASSQSGRVHEQYF; CDR3 DNA: TGCGCCAGCAGCCAAAGCGGGAGGGTCCACGAGCAGTACTTC
clone size: many; J gene: TRBJ2-3; V gene: TRBV11-3; D gene: -; CDR3 protein: CASSPWTVTSTDTQYF; CDR3 DNA: TGTGCCAGCAGCCCTTGGACGGTCACTAGCACAGATACGCAGTATTTT
clone size: -; J gene: TRBJ2-2; V gene: TRBV19; D gene: TRBD1; CDR3 protein: CASYRDRPTGELFF; CDR3 DNA: TGTGCCAGCTACAGGGACAGACCCACCGGGGAGCTGTTTTTT
clone size: many; J gene: TRBJ1-2; V gene: TRBV20-1; D gene: TRBD1; CDR3 protein: CSAREIYGQAKGYTF; CDR3 DNA: TGCAGTGCTAGAGAAATATATGGACAGGCGAAAGGCTACACCTTC
clone size: many; J gene: TRBJ2-1; V gene: TRBV5-1; D gene: TRBD2; CDR3 protein: CASSLVGGSDNEQFF; CDR3 DNA: TGCGCCAGCAGCTTGGTGGGCGGGAGCGACAATGAGCAGTTCTTC
clone size: medium-sized; J gene: TRBJ2-1; V gene: TRBV6-1; D gene: TRBD1; CDR3 protein: CASSEVWDRVSGYEQFF; CDR3 DNA: TGTGCCAGCAGTGAAGTTTGGGACAGGGTATCCGGATATGAGCAGTTCTTC
clone size: many; J gene: TRBJ2-7; V gene: TRBV20-1; D gene: -; CDR3 protein: CSARRTQGGSYEQYF; CDR3 DNA: TGCAGTGCTAGACGAACACAGGGAGGCTCCTACGAGCAGTACTTC
clone size: many; J gene: TRBJ2-1; V gene: TRBV11-3; D gene: TRBD1; CDR3 protein: CASERTGLYNEQFF; CDR3 DNA: TGTGCCAGCGAGAGGACAGGGTTGTACAATGAGCAGTTCTTC
clone size: few; J gene: TRBJ2-1; V gene: TRBV6-2/TRBV6-3; D gene: -; CDR3 protein: CASSYDRGFYEQFF; CDR3 DNA: TGTGCCAGCAGTTACGATCGTGGGTTCTATGAGCAGTTCTTC
clone size: -; J gene: TRBJ1-2; V gene: TRBV6-1; D gene: -; CDR3 protein: CASITVVNYGYTF; CDR3 DNA: TGTGCCAGCATCACCGTGGTCAACTATGGCTACACCTTC
clone size: many; J gene: TRBJ1-2; V gene: TRBV27; D gene: TRBD1; CDR3 protein: CASSTWTGEGYGYTF; CDR3 DNA: TGTGCCAGCAGTACATGGACAGGGGAGGGGTATGGCTACACCTTC
clone size: many; J gene: TRBJ1-3; V gene: TRBV2; D gene: -; CDR3 protein: CASSEPTGSLSSGNTIYF; CDR3 DNA: TGTGCCAGCAGTGAGCCCACAGGGTCCCTTAGCTCTGGAAACACCATATATTTT
clone size: many; J gene: TRBJ2-1; V gene: TRBV6-4; D gene: TRBD2; CDR3 protein: CASSLAGGMGLENEQFF; CDR3 DNA: TGTGCCAGCAGTTTAGCGGGAGGGATGGGTCTGGAGAATGAGCAGTTCTTC
clone size: -; J gene: TRBJ2-2; V gene: TRBV2; D gene: -; CDR3 protein: CASKKLEGNTWELFF; CDR3 DNA: TGTGCCAGCAAGAAGCTGGAGGGGAACACCTGGGAGCTGTTTTTT
clone size: -; J gene: TRBJ1-5; V gene: TRBV7-3; D gene: -; CDR3 protein: CASSRNRDTHSNQPQHF; CDR3 DNA: TGTGCCAGCAGCCGCAACCGGGACACCCATAGCAATCAGCCCCAGCATTTT
clone size: many; J gene: TRBJ2-6; V gene: TRBV30; D gene: -; CDR3 protein: CAWRAGLSGANVLTF; CDR3 DNA: TGTGCCTGGAGGGCAGGGCTCTCTGGGGCCAACGTCCTGACTTTC
clone size: many; J gene: TRBJ1-1; V gene: TRBV30; D gene: -; CDR3 protein: CAWIEGGGGTEAFF; CDR3 DNA: TGTGCCTGGATTGAGGGAGGGGGAGGCACTGAAGCTTTCTTT
clone size: -; J gene: TRBJ1-6; V gene: TRBV20-1; D gene: -; CDR3 protein: CSARDINIGDSPLHF; CDR3 DNA: TGTAGTGCTAGAGATATAAACATAGGGGATTCACCCCTCCACTTT
clone size: medium-sized; J gene: TRBJ2-3; V gene: TRBV6-2/TRBV6-3; D gene: -; CDR3 protein: CASSYDSTDTQYF; CDR3 DNA: TGTGCCAGCAGTTACGACAGCACAGATACGCAGTATTTT
clone size: many; J gene: TRBJ2-1; V gene: TRBV7-2; D gene: TRBD2; CDR3 protein: CASSPVGSGIYNEQFF; CDR3 DNA: TGTGCCAGCAGCCCCGTTGGTAGCGGGATCTACAATGAGCAGTTCTTC
clone size: -; J gene: TRBJ1-2; V gene: TRBV14; D gene: TRBD1; CDR3 protein: CASSQNRGRHGYTF; CDR3 DNA: TGTGCCAGCAGCCAGAACAGGGGTCGCCATGGCTACACCTTC
clone size: -; J gene: TRBJ2-1; V gene: TRBV20-1; D gene: -; CDR3 protein: CSVYPQPKDNEQFF; CDR3 DNA: TGCAGTGTTTATCCCCAGCCAAAAGACAATGAGCAGTTCTTC
clone size: -; J gene: TRBJ2-7; V gene: TRBV20-1; D gene: -; CDR3 protein: CSARISGLSSCEHYF; CDR3 DNA: TGCAGTGCTAGAATAAGCGGGCTCAGCTCTTGCGAGCATTACTTC
clone size: -; J gene: TRBJ2-7; V gene: TRBV20-1; D gene: TRBD1; CDR3 protein: CSAHDRGSYEQYF; CDR3 DNA: TGCAGTGCTCATGACAGGGGTTCCTACGAGCAGTACTTC
clone size: many; J gene: TRBJ2-3; V gene: TRBV18; D gene: -; CDR3 protein: CASSPAEGGDTQYF; CDR3 DNA: TGTGCCAGCTCACCTGCCGAAGGAGGAGATACGCAGTATTTT
clone size: many; J gene: TRBJ1-5; V gene: TRBV3-1; D gene: -; CDR3 protein: CASSQESRNQPQHF; CDR3 DNA: TGTGCCAGCAGCCAAGAGTCACGCAATCAGCCCCAGCATTTT
clone size: many; J gene: TRBJ2-2; V gene: TRBV19; D gene: TRBD2; CDR3 protein: CASSIVAGGSGGELFF; CDR3 DNA: TGTGCTAGTAGTATAGTGGCGGGAGGTTCTGGCGGGGAGCTGTTTTTT
clone size: many; J gene: TRBJ1-2; V gene: TRBV5-6; D gene: -; CDR3 protein: CASSTPAGGYTF; CDR3 DNA: TGTGCCAGCAGTACTCCCGCGGGGGGCTACACCTTC
clone size: many; J gene: TRBJ1-1; V gene: TRBV15; D gene: -; CDR3 protein: CATSREAFRQSFF; CDR3 DNA: TGTGCCACCAGCAGAGAGGCGTTCAGGCAATCTTTCTTT
clone size: -; J gene: TRBJ1-2; V gene: TRBV28; D gene: TRBD1; CDR3 protein: CASSLQGQGYGYTF; CDR3 DNA: TGTGCCAGCAGTTTACAGGGACAGGGCTATGGCTACACCTTC
clone size: many; J gene: TRBJ1-1; V gene: TRBV30; D gene: -; CDR3 protein: CAWSGKAPFPNTEAFF; CDR3 DNA: TGTGCCTGGAGTGGAAAGGCCCCCTTCCCGAACACTGAAGCTTTCTTT
clone size: many; J gene: TRBJ2-4; V gene: TRBV20-1; D gene: -; CDR3 protein: CSAFNPQGGGNIQYF; CDR3 DNA: TGCAGTGCTTTCAACCCGCAGGGTGGGGGAAACATTCAGTACTTC
clone size: -; J gene: TRBJ2-7; V gene: TRBV2; D gene: -; CDR3 protein: CASSMGLVYEQYF; CDR3 DNA: TGTGCCAGCAGCATGGGACTGGTCTACGAGCAGTACTTC
clone size: -; J gene: TRBJ2-3; V gene: TRBV24-1; D gene: -; CDR3 protein: CATSVTIGSGADTQYF; CDR3 DNA: TGTGCCACCAGTGTCACCATCGGGAGTGGCGCAGATACGCAGTATTTT
clone size: -; J gene: TRBJ2-1; V gene: TRBV14; D gene: -; CDR3 protein: CASSLGRNNEQFF; CDR3 DNA: TGTGCCAGCAGCCTTGGACGGAACAATGAGCAGTTCTTC